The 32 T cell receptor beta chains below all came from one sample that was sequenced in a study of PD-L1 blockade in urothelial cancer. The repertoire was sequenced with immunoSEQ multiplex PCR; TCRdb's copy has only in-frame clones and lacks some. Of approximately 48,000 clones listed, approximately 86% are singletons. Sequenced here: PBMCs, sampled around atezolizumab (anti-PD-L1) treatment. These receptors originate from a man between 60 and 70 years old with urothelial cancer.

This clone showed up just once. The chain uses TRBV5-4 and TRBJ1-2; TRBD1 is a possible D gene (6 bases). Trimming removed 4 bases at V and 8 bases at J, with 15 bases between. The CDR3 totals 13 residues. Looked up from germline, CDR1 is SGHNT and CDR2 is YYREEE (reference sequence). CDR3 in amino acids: CASSLVQGAGYTF. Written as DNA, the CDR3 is TGTGCCAGCAGCCTGGTACAGGGAGCCGGCTACACCTTC.

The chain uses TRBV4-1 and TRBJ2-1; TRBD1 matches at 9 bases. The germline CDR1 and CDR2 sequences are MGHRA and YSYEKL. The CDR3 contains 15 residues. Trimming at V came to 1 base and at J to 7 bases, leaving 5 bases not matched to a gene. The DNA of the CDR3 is TGCGCCAGCAGCCAAGGGGGACAGGGTGGGAATGAGCAGTTCTTC. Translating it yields CASSQGGQGGNEQFF.

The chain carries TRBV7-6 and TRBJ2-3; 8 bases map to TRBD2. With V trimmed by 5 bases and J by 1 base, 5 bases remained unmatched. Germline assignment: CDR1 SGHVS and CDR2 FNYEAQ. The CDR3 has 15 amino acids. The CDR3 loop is CASSLGLAGTDTQYF. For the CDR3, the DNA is TGTGCCAGCAGCCTTGGACTAGCCGGCACAGATACGCAGTATTTT.

The CDR3 reads CASSWGTSGNNEQFF. The CDR3 region has the DNA TGTGCCAGCAGTTGGGGGACTAGCGGGAATAATGAGCAGTTCTTC. V is TRBV27 and J is TRBJ2-1, with 13 positions matching TRBD2. The V gene end was trimmed by 4 bases and the J gene end by 7 bases; junction bases not matched to a gene: 4. This CDR3 has 15 amino acids. The germline V gene has CDR1 MNHEY and CDR2 SMNVEV (reference sequence).

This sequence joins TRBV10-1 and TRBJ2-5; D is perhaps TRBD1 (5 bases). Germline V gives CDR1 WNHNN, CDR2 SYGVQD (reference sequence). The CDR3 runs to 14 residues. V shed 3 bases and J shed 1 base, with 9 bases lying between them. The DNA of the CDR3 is TGCGCCAGCAGTGAATTAGGGGCCCAAGAGACCCAGTACTTC. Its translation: CASSELGAQETQYF.

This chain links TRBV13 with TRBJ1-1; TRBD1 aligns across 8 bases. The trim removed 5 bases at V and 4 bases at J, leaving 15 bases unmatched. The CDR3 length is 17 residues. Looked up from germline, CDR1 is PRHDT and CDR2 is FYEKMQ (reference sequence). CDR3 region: CASSRPRRQGAGTEAFF. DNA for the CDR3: TGTGCCAGCAGCCGCCCCCGTCGGCAGGGGGCGGGCACTGAAGCTTTCTTT.

The CDR3 region has the DNA TGTGCCAGCAGCTTAACAGGGGGCCCGTATGAGCAGTTCTTC. Translated, it gives CASSLTGGPYEQFF. The chain uses TRBV7-9 and TRBJ2-1, with 9 bases identical to TRBD1. Trimming took 2 bases from V and 8 from J; bases not matched to a gene: 4. Germline CDR1 reads SEHNR; CDR2 reads FQNEAQ (reference sequence). The CDR3 loop spans 14 amino acids. The variable domain in full, with the rest retrieved from reference TRBV7-9 and TRBJ2-1, is DTGVSQNPRHKITKRGQNVTFRCDPISEHNRLYWYRQTLGQGPEFLTYFQNEAQLEKSRLLSDRFSAERPKGSFSTLEIQRTEQGDSAMYLCASSLTGGPYEQFFGPGTRLTVL.

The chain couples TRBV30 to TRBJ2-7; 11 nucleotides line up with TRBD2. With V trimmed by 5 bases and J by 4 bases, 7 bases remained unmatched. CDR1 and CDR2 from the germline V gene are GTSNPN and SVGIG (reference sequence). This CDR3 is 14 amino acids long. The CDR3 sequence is CAWGGTSGYYEQYF. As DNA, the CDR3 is TGTGCCTGGGGAGGGACTAGCGGCTATTACGAGCAGTACTTC.

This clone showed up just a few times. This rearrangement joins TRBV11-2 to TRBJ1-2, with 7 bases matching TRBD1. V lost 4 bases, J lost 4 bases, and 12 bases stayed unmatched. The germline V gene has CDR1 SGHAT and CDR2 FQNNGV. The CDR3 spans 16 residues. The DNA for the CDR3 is TGTGCCAGCAGCTCGCGGGACAGCGAGGGGCTCTATGGCTACACCTTC. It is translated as CASSSRDSEGLYGYTF.

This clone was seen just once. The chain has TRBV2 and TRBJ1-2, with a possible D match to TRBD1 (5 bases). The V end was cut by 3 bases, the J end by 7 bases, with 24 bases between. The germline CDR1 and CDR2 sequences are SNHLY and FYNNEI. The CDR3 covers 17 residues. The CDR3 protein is CASSDPSRWELGGGYTF. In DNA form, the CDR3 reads TGTGCCAGCAGTGACCCCTCACGATGGGAGCTGGGGGGTGGCTACACCTTC.

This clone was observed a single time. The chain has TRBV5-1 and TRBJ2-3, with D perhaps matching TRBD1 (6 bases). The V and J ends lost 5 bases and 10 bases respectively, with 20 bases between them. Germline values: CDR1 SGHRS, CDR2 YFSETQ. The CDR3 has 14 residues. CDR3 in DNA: TGCGCCAGCAGACCAATCCCGGGACAAGTGGCGCAGTATTTT. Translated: CASRPIPGQVAQYF.

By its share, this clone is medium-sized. DNA of the CDR3: TGCGCCAGCAGCCAAGGGGTAGCGGGAGGATTGTCCTACGAGCAGTACTTC. Translating it yields CASSQGVAGGLSYEQYF. The V gene is TRBV4-3, the J gene TRBJ2-7, with TRBD2 matching over 10 bases. The CDR3 is made up of 17 amino acids. The germline V gene encodes CDR1 LGHNA and CDR2 YSLEER. Unmatched junction bases numbered 7, after V lost 1 base and J lost 1 base.

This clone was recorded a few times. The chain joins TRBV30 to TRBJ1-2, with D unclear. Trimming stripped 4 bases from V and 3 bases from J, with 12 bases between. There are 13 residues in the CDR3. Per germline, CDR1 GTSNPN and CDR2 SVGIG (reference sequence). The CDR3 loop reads CAWIYEEDYGYTF. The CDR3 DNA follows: TGTGCCTGGATCTACGAAGAGGACTATGGCTACACCTTC.

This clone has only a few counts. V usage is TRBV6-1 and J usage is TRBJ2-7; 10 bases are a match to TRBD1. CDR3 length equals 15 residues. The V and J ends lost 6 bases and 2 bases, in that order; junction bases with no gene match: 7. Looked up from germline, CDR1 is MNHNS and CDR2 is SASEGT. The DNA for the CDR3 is TGTGCCAGCAGGCCTGGGGGACAGGGGACCTACGAGCAGTACTTC. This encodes CASRPGGQGTYEQYF.

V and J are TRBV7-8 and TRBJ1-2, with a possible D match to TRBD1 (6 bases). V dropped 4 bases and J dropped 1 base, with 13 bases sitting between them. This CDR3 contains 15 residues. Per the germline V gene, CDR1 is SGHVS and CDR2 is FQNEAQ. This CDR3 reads CASSSGVRINYGYTF. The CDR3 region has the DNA TGTGCCAGCAGCTCAGGGGTTAGGATTAACTATGGCTACACCTTC. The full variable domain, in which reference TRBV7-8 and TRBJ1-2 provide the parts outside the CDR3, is GAGVSQSPRYKVAKRGQDVALRCDPISGHVSLFWYQQALGQGPEFLTYFQNEAQLDKSGLPSDRFFAERPEGSVSTLKIQRTQQEDSAVYLCASSSGVRINYGYTFGSGTRLTVV.

CDR3 region: CASSSMKGEGSNQPQHF. The CDR3 DNA is TGTGCCAGCAGCTCCATGAAGGGTGAGGGAAGCAATCAGCCCCAGCATTTT. The V and J genes are TRBV7-6 and TRBJ1-5, with D unclear. CDR3 length: 17 amino acids. Germline lookup yields CDR1 SGHVS and CDR2 FNYEAQ. V lost 4 bases, J lost 1 base, and 17 bases lay in between.

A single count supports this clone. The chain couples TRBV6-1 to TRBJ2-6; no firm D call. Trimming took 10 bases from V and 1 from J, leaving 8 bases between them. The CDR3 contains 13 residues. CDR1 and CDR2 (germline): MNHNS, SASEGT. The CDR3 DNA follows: TGTGCCACCGAACAGTCTGGGGCCAACGTCCTGACTTTC. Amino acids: CATEQSGANVLTF.

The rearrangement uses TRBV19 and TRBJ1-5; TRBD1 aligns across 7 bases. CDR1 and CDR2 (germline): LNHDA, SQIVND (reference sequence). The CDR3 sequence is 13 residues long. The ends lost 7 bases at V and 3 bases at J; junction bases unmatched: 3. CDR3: CASTRGLNQPQHF. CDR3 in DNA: TGTGCCAGTACTAGGGGGCTCAATCAGCCCCAGCATTTT.

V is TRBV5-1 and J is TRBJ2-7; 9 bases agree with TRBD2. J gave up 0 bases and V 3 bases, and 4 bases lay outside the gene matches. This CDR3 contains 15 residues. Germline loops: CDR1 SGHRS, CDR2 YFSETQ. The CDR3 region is CASSSLAGSSYEQYF. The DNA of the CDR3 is TGCGCCAGCAGCTCTCTAGCGGGGAGCTCCTACGAGCAGTACTTC.

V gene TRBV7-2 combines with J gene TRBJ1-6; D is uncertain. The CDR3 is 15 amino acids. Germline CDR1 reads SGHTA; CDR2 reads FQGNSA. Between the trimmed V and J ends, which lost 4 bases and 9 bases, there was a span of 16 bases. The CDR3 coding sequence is TGTGCCAGCAGCTCCGGGAGGACTGACCTTTCACCCCTCCACTTT. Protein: CASSSGRTDLSPLHF.

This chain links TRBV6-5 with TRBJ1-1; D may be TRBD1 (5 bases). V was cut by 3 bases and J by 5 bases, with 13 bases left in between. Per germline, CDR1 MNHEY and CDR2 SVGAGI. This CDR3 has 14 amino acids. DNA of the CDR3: TGTGCCAGCAGTTATGGCAGGGCGAGTACTGAAGCTTTCTTT. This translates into CASSYGRASTEAFF.

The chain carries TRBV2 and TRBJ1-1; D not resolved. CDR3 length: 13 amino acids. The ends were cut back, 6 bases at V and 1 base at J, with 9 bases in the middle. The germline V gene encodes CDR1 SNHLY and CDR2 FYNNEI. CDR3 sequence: CASRIEKNTEAFF. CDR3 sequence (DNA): TGTGCCAGCAGAATAGAAAAGAACACTGAAGCTTTCTTT.

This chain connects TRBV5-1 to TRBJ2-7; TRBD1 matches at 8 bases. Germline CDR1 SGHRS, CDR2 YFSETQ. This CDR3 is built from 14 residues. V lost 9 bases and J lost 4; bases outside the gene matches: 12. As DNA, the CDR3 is TGCGCCACTCGGACCGGGACAGGAGATTACGAGCAGTACTTC. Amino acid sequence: CATRTGTGDYEQYF. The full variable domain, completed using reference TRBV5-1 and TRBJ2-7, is KAGVTQTPRYLIKTRGQQVTLSCSPISGHRSVSWYQQTPGQGLQFLFEYFSETQRNKGNFPGRFSGRQFSNSRSEMNVSTLELGDSALYLCATRTGTGDYEQYFGPGTRLTVT.

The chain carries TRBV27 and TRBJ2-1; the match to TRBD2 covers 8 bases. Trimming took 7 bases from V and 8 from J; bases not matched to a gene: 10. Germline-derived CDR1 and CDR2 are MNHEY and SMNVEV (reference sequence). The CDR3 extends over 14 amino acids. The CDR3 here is CASTDGGGYYEQFF. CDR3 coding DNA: TGTGCCAGCACCGACGGGGGGGGGTATTATGAGCAGTTCTTC.

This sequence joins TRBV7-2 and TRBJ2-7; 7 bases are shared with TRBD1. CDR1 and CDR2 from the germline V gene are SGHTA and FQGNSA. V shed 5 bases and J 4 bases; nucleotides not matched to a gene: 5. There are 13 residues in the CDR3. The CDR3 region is CASSAYRGYEQYF. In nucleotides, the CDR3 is TGTGCCAGCAGCGCCTACAGGGGATACGAGCAGTACTTC.

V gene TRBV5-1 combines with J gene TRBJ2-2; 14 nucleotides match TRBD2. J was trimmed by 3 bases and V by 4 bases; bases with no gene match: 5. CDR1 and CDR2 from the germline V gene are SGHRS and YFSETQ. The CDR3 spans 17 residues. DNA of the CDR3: TGCGCCAGCAGCCGACTAGCGGGAGGGTCTGACACCGGGGAGCTGTTTTTT. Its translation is CASSRLAGGSDTGELFF.

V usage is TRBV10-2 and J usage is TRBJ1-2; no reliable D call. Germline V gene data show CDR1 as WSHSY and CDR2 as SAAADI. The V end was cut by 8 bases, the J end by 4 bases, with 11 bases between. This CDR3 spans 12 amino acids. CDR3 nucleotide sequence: TGCGCCAGCGGAGAGGCGCGCTATGGCTACACCTTC. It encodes CASGEARYGYTF.

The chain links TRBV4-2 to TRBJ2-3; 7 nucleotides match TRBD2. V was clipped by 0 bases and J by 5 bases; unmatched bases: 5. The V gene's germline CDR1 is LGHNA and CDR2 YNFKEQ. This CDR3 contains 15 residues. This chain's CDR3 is CASSQDLGRLDTQYF. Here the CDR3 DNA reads TGTGCCAGCAGCCAAGATCTCGGGAGGTTAGATACGCAGTATTTT.

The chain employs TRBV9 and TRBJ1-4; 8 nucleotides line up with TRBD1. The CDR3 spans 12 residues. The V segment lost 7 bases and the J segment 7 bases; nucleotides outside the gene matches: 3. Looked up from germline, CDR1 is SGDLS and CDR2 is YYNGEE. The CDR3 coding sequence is TGTGCCAGCGAGGGACAGGTTGAAAAACTGTTTTTT. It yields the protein CASEGQVEKLFF.

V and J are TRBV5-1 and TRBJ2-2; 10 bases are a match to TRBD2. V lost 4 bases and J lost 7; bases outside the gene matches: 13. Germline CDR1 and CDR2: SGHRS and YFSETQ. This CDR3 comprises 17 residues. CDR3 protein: CASSIAQAGGLIGELFF. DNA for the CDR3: TGCGCCAGCAGCATCGCCCAAGCGGGGGGGCTTATCGGGGAGCTGTTTTTT.

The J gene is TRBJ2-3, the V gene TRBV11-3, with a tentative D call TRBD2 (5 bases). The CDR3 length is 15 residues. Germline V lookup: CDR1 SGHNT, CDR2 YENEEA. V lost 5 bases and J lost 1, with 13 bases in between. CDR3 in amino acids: CASSPRRWGTDTQYF. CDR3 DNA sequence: TGTGCCAGCAGCCCCAGGAGGTGGGGCACAGATACGCAGTATTTT. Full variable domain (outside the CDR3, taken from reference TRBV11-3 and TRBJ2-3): EAGVVQSPRYKIIEKKQPVAFWCNPISGHNTLYWYLQNLGQGPELLIRYENEEAVDDSQLPKDRFSAERLKGVDSTLKIQPAELGDSAVYLCASSPRRWGTDTQYFGPGTRLTVL.

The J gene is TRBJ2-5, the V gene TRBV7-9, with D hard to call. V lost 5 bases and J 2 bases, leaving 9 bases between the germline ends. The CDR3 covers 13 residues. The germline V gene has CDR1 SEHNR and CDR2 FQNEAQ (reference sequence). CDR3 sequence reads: CASSRYGQETQYF. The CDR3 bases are TGTGCCAGCAGCAGATACGGTCAAGAGACCCAGTACTTC.